The 21 T cell receptor beta chains below all came from one sample that was sequenced in a study of T cell responses to AZD1222 COVID-19 vaccine. TCRdb keeps only in-frame clones here, not all; method: immunoSEQ multiplex PCR. The sample lists about 160,000 clones; approximately 94% were seen once. The sequenced sample was peripheral blood, obtained 28 days after the second AZD1222 dose. These receptors originate from an adult who received the AZD1222 COVID-19 vaccine.

The V and J genes are TRBV6-5 and TRBJ1-5; possibly TRBD1 for D (5 bases). The V end lost 7 bases, the J end lost 2 bases, and 15 bases lay between the germline ends. Germline CDR1 is MNHEY and CDR2 is SVGAGI. This CDR3 has 15 residues. CDR3 sequence: CASTPIWGGNQPQHF. In nucleotides, the CDR3 is TGTGCCAGCACTCCAATTTGGGGGGGCAATCAGCCCCAGCATTTT.

This chain joins TRBV10-3 and TRBJ2-3, with 14 positions matching TRBD2. Trimming took 6 bases from V and 0 from J; bases not matched to a gene: 2. Germline-derived CDR1 and CDR2 are ENHRY and SYGVKD. This CDR3 spans 16 amino acids. The CDR3 loop reads CAIRRLAGGSTDTQYF. For the CDR3, the DNA is TGTGCCATCAGAAGACTAGCGGGAGGGAGCACAGATACGCAGTATTTT.

The chain uses TRBV30 and TRBJ1-3; D is unclear. The V end lost 4 bases, the J end lost 0 bases, and 10 bases lay between the germline ends. Germline V CDR1 and CDR2: GTSNPN, SVGIG (reference sequence). The CDR3 contains 14 residues. The CDR3 coding sequence is TGTGCCTGGACTAAGGGCTACTCTGGAAACACCATATATTTT. It is translated as CAWTKGYSGNTIYF.

V gene TRBV5-1 combines with J gene TRBJ1-4; 12 bases map to TRBD1. The germline CDR1 and CDR2 sequences are SGHRS and YFSETQ. This CDR3 is 16 amino acids long. The J segment lost 3 bases and the V segment lost 4 bases, leaving 4 bases of the junction unmatched. This CDR3 reads CASSGGQGAANEKLFF. CDR3 nucleotides: TGCGCCAGCAGCGGGGGACAGGGGGCGGCTAATGAAAAACTGTTTTTT. The full variable domain, completed using reference TRBV5-1 and TRBJ1-4, is KAGVTQTPRYLIKTRGQQVTLSCSPISGHRSVSWYQQTPGQGLQFLFEYFSETQRNKGNFPGRFSGRQFSNSRSEMNVSTLELGDSALYLCASSGGQGAANEKLFFGSGTQLSVL.

This chain links TRBV2 with TRBJ2-7; TRBD1 matches 9 bases. Germline V gene sequence: CDR1 SNHLY, CDR2 FYNNEI. The CDR3 runs to 12 residues. The V and J ends lost 6 bases and 6 bases, in that order; junction bases with no gene match: 3. The DNA of the CDR3 is TGTGCCAGCAGGGGACAGGGCCGCGAGCAGTACTTC. Residues: CASRGQGREQYF.

The chain links TRBV7-9 to TRBJ1-2, with a possible D match to TRBD1 (5 bases). From germline, CDR1 is SEHNR and CDR2 FQNEAQ (reference sequence). CDR3 length: 14 residues. Trimming pared 1 base from V and 2 bases from J, leaving 8 bases between. CDR3 region: CASSLGRQNYGYTF. In DNA, the CDR3 is TGTGCCAGCAGCTTAGGTCGACAGAACTATGGCTACACCTTC.

The gene calls are TRBV11-2 and TRBJ1-4; no clear D. The CDR3 is 17 amino acids. V dropped 1 base and J dropped 1 base, with 13 bases sitting between them. Germline CDR1 and CDR2: SGHAT and FQNNGV. CDR3 residues: CASSLGPLAETNEKLFF. The CDR3 nucleotides are TGTGCCAGCAGCTTAGGCCCCCTGGCAGAAACTAATGAAAAACTGTTTTTT. The complete variable domain, with remaining parts taken from reference TRBV11-2 and TRBJ1-4, reads EAGVAQSPRYKIIEKRQSVAFWCNPISGHATLYWYQQILGQGPKLLIQFQNNGVVDDSQLPKDRFSAERLKGVDSTLKIQPAKLEDSAVYLCASSLGPLAETNEKLFFGSGTQLSVL.

The chain couples TRBV7-3 to TRBJ2-1; D not certain. V lost 2 bases, J lost 9 bases, and 11 bases lay in between. CDR1 is SGHTA and CDR2 is FQGTGA in the germline V gene. The CDR3 has 13 amino acids. CDR3 loop: CASSLGPLREQFF. As DNA, the CDR3 is TGTGCCAGCAGCTTAGGGCCTCTACGTGAGCAGTTCTTC.

The chain combines TRBV2 with TRBJ1-6, with TRBD1 identical over 10 bases. In germline, CDR1 is SNHLY, CDR2 FYNNEI. CDR3 size: 20 residues. The J segment lost 9 bases and the V segment lost 3 bases, leaving 20 bases of the junction unmatched. CDR3 DNA sequence: TGTGCCAGCAGTGATTATGCGGACAGGGGGATAGGGAGTAAAAGTTCACCCCTCCACTTT. Its translation is CASSDYADRGIGSKSSPLHF.

The gene calls are TRBV4-2 and TRBJ1-2, with D hard to call. CDR3 size: 13 residues. Trimming left V 11 bases short and J 2 bases short, with 15 bases between. Looked up from germline, CDR1 is LGHNA and CDR2 is YNFKEQ. The CDR3 region is CASRGSLNYGYTF. CDR3 nucleotides: TGTGCCTCCCGGGGAAGCCTAAACTATGGCTACACCTTC.

The chain employs TRBV29-1 and TRBJ2-1, with 8 bases identical to TRBD2. The CDR3 covers 14 residues. Per germline, CDR1 SQVTM and CDR2 ANQGSEA. Trimming took 6 bases from V and 6 from J; bases not matched to a gene: 10. The DNA for the CDR3 is TGCAGCGTCACACCGGGACTAGGTGGCAATGAGCAGTTCTTC. It specifies CSVTPGLGGNEQFF.

The chain recombines TRBV19 with TRBJ2-5; D not resolved. Trimming removed 5 bases from V and 4 bases from J, with 17 bases in between. The CDR3 has 15 residues. Germline-derived CDR1 and CDR2 are LNHDA and SQIVND (reference sequence). The CDR3: CASSPRASVGETQYF. The CDR3 region has the DNA TGTGCCAGTAGTCCCCGGGCCTCCGTGGGAGAGACCCAGTACTTC.

The rearrangement uses TRBV15 and TRBJ2-7, with 7 nucleotides matching TRBD1. Germline V gene sequence: CDR1 LNHNV, CDR2 YYDKDF (reference sequence). This CDR3 has 13 amino acids. Trimming cost V 0 bases and J 6 bases; bases outside gene matches: 2. Here the CDR3 reads CATSRDAGGEQYF. Here the CDR3 DNA reads TGTGCCACCAGCAGAGACGCAGGGGGCGAGCAGTACTTC.

V usage is TRBV2 and J usage is TRBJ2-3, with 13 bases identical to TRBD2. The CDR3 has 15 residues. Germline V CDR1 and CDR2: SNHLY, FYNNEI. V gave up 8 bases and J gave up 2 bases; unmatched junction bases: 4. The CDR3 nucleotides are TGTGCCAGCGGGGGGACTAGCGGGATCACAGATACGCAGTATTTT. Amino acids: CASGGTSGITDTQYF.

The V call is TRBV5-4, the J call TRBJ2-5; TRBD2 agrees at 10 bases. This CDR3 has 17 amino acids. Germline values: CDR1 SGHNT, CDR2 YYREEE (reference sequence). With V trimmed by 0 bases and J by 4 bases, 9 bases remained unmatched. As DNA, the CDR3 is TGTGCCAGCAGCTTGGCCAGGGCTAGCGGGAGTTTAGAGACCCAGTACTTC. Its translation is CASSLARASGSLETQYF.

The chain is built from TRBV9 and TRBJ1-4; 7 bases align to TRBD1. Germline lookup yields CDR1 SGDLS and CDR2 YYNGEE. The CDR3 runs to 15 residues. With V trimmed by 3 bases and J by 6 bases, 8 bases remained unmatched. The CDR3 DNA reads as TGTGCCAGCAGCGCGGGAGAGACAGGGCATGAAAAACTGTTTTTT. It codes for CASSAGETGHEKLFF. The full variable domain, completed using reference TRBV9 and TRBJ1-4, is DSGVTQTPKHLITATGQRVTLRCSPRSGDLSVYWYQQSLDQGLQFLIQYYNGEERAKGNILERFSAQQFPDLHSELNLSSLELGDSALYFCASSAGETGHEKLFFGSGTQLSVL.

This clone was counted a single time. The chain uses TRBV3-1 (or the pseudogene TRBV3-2) and TRBJ1-2; possible D gene TRBD1, 5 bases. Trimming left V 5 bases short and J 6 bases short, with 19 bases between. The CDR3 sequence is 15 residues long. CDR1 is LGHDT, CDR2 YNNKEL, per germline (reference sequence). The CDR3 loop is CASSRGTQSTHGYTF. The CDR3 DNA reads as TGTGCCAGCAGCAGGGGAACCCAGTCCACCCATGGCTACACCTTC.

This clone occurred a few times. The chain has TRBV6-5 and TRBJ2-7; possible D gene TRBD1, 6 bases. V was cut by 2 bases and J by 4 bases, with 12 bases left in between. This CDR3 region has 14 residues. Per germline, CDR1 MNHEY and CDR2 SVGAGI. The CDR3 region has the DNA TGTGCCAGCAGTTACGTCGGACAGATATACGAGCAGTACTTC. Amino acids: CASSYVGQIYEQYF.

The rearrangement uses TRBV9 and TRBJ2-1; no reliable D call. Germline V gene sequence: CDR1 SGDLS, CDR2 YYNGEE. The CDR3 is 12 amino acids. Trimming took off 4 bases at V and 9 bases at J, with 11 bases between the two ends. CDR3 in amino acids: CASSPRYGEQFF. The CDR3 DNA reads as TGTGCCAGCAGCCCCCGCTACGGTGAGCAGTTCTTC.

The chain joins TRBV27 to TRBJ1-5; 8 nucleotides align to TRBD1. This CDR3 comprises 16 residues. V was clipped by 5 bases and J by 3 bases; unmatched bases: 9. Germline CDR1 is MNHEY and CDR2 is SMNVEV (reference sequence). Here the CDR3 reads CASSPQGASPNQPQHF. CDR3 bases: TGTGCCAGCAGTCCCCAGGGGGCCTCGCCCAATCAGCCCCAGCATTTT.

The sample holds one count of this clone. The rearrangement joins TRBV30 to TRBJ1-2, with TRBD1 identical over 7 bases. With 4 bases clipped from V and 8 bases from J, the junction kept 13 bases outside the gene matches. Germline V gene sequence: CDR1 GTSNPN, CDR2 SVGIG (reference sequence). The CDR3 is 14 residues long. CDR3 nucleotides: TGTGCCTGGACGCGGACAGGCTCGAGTGAGGGCTACACCTTC. This encodes CAWTRTGSSEGYTF.